This T cell receptor beta chain was identified during a study of OX40 agonist ivuxolimab in advanced cancers. Study background: Averaging 60 years in age, with a range of roughly 20 to 79, the cohort was 80% to 90% male.

With respect to this clone: Its specificity is not known.

CDR3 length: 13 residues. The V and J ends lost 4 bases and 6 bases respectively, with 11 bases between them. CDR1 SGHDT and CDR2 YYEEEE come from the germline V gene. Blood sampling took place at baseline, cycle 4 day 1, and cycle 7 day 1. General study results and limits: On average, CD8+ T cells had more expanded clones than CD4+. Low levels of normalized T-cell clonal expansion also appeared in some nonresponders.

Clones were sequenced by immunoSEQ multiplex PCR, and TCRdb holds only the in-frame ones, with some missing. The sample lists tens of thousands of clones, around 94% seen once, with just over 20% in the top ten. The receptor comes from an adult with an advanced solid tumor such as melanoma, head and neck, liver or kidney cancer. This chain links TRBV5-6 with TRBJ2-1; no clear D. Sequences were derived from CD4+ or CD8+ T cells sorted from blood, sampled in a trial of the OX40 agonist ivuxolimab. CDR3 sequence reads: CASSLDWGNEQFF. The CDR3 coding sequence is TGTGCCAGCAGCCTCGACTGGGGCAATGAGCAGTTCTTC.